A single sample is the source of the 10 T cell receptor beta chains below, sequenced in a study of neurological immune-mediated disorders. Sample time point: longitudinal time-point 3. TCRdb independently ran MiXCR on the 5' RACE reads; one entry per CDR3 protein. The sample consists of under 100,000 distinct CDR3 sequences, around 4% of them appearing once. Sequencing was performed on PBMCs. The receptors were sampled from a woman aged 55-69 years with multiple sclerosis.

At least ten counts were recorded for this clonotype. The CDR3 DNA is TGCAGCGTTGAAGGGTCTAGCGGGCCAACCTACAATGAGCAGTTCTTC. It is translated as CSVEGSSGPTYNEQFF. The chain carries TRBV29-1 and TRBJ2-1; 8 bases are a match to TRBD2. Looked up from germline, CDR1 is SQVTM and CDR2 is ANQGSEA. This CDR3 spans 16 amino acids. V was pared by 1 base and J by 2 bases, with 7 bases of the junction left unmatched.

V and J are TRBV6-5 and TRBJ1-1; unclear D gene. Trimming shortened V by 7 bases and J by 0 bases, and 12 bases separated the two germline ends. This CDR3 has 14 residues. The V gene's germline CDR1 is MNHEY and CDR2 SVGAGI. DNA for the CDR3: TGTGCCAGCACGAAACCTTGGGTGAACACTGAAGCTTTCTTT. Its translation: CASTKPWVNTEAFF.

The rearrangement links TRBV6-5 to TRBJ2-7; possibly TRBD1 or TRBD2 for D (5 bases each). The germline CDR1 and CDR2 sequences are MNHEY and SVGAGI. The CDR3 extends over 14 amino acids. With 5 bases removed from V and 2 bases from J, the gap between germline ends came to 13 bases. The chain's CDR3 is CASSHRDATYEQYF. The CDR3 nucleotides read TGTGCCAGCAGTCACCGGGACGCTACCTACGAGCAGTACTTC.

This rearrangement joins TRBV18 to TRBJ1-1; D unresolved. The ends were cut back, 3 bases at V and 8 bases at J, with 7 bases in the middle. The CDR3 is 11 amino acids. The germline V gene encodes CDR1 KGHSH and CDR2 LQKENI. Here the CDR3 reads CASSPGGEAFF. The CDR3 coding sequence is TGTGCCAGCTCACCGGGTGGGGAAGCTTTCTTT.

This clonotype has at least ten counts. CDR3 sequence: CASSLGDLSYEQYF. The CDR3 nucleotides are TGTGCCAGCAGCTTGGGGGACCTCTCCTACGAGCAGTACTTC. The rearrangement uses TRBV7-9 and TRBJ2-7; D might be TRBD1 or TRBD2, each matching 5 bases. This CDR3 comprises 14 residues. Germline V gene lookup returns CDR1 SEHNR and CDR2 FQNEAQ (reference sequence). The V and J ends lost 3 bases and 0 bases respectively, with 9 bases between them.

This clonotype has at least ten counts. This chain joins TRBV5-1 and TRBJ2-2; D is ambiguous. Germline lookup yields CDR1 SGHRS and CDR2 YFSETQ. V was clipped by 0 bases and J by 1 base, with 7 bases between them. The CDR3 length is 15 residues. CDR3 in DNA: TGCGCCAGCAGCTTGGCGGCAGGGAACACCGGGGAGCTGTTTTTT. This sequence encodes CASSLAAGNTGELFF.

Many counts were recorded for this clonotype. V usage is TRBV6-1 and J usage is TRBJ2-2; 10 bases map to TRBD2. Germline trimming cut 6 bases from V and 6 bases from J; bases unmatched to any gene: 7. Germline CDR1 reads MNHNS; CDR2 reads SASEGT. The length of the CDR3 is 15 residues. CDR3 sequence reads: CASRIAGGRAGELFF. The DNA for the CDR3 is TGTGCCAGCAGGATAGCGGGGGGACGGGCCGGGGAGCTGTTTTTT.

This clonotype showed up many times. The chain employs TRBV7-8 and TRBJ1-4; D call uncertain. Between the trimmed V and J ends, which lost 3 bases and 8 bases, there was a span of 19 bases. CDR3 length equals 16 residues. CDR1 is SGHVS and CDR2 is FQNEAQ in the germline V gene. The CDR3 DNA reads TGTGCCAGCAGCTTGTCGGTTGCGGGCAATCTCGAAAAACTGTTTTTT. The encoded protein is CASSLSVAGNLEKLFF.

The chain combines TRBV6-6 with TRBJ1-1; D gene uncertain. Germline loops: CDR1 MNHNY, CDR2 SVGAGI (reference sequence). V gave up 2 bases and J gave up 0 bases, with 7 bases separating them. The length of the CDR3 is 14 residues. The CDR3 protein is CASSYEELNTEAFF. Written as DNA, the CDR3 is TGTGCCAGCAGTTACGAAGAGTTGAACACTGAAGCTTTCTTT.

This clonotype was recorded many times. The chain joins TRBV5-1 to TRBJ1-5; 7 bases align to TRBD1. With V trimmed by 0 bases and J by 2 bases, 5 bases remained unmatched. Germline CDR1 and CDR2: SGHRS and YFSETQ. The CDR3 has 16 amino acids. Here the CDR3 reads CASSLDGGGGNQPQHF. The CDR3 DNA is TGCGCCAGCAGCTTGGATGGAGGGGGCGGCAATCAGCCCCAGCATTTT.